One and the same sample provided the 6 T cell receptor beta chains below, sequenced in a study of cytomegalovirus exposure and HLA in healthy donors. The assay was immunoSEQ multiplex PCR, and TCRdb's table has in-frame clones only and misses some. The table includes about 54,000 clones, 89% detected once. The sample comprised PBMCs. The receptor set was obtained from a young woman in good health and CMV-seropositive.

The chain uses TRBV5-1 and TRBJ2-1; D gene ambiguous. Germline V gene lookup returns CDR1 SGHRS and CDR2 YFSETQ. The CDR3 is made up of 14 amino acids. V lost 0 bases, J lost 3 bases, and 7 bases lay in between. CDR3 in amino acids: CASSLGANYNEQFF. As DNA, the CDR3 is TGCGCCAGCAGCTTGGGGGCGAACTACAATGAGCAGTTCTTC.

This clone appeared a single time. The chain uses TRBV6-5 and TRBJ2-7, with D maybe TRBD1 (5 bases). There are 14 residues in the CDR3. Trimming left V 0 bases short and J 3 bases short, with 9 bases between. CDR1 MNHEY and CDR2 SVGAGI come from the germline V gene. Written as DNA, the CDR3 is TGTGCCAGCAGTTACTCGAGACAGTACTACGAGCAGTACTTC. It yields the protein CASSYSRQYYEQYF.

This rearrangement joins TRBV10-3 to TRBJ2-1, with TRBD2 matching over 13 bases. Trimming removed 3 bases from V and 6 bases from J; junction bases left unmatched: 5. Germline CDR1 and CDR2: ENHRY and SYGVKD. CDR3 length: 16 residues. Written as DNA, the CDR3 is TGTGCCATCAGTGAAGAACTAGCGGGGGGGGGCAATGAGCAGTTCTTC. It is translated as CAISEELAGGGNEQFF.

The genes are TRBV5-1 and TRBJ2-2; 8 bases map to TRBD2. Losses at the gene ends were 2 bases for V and 7 bases for J; bases not matched to a gene: 7. This CDR3 spans 15 amino acids. The germline V gene has CDR1 SGHRS and CDR2 YFSETQ. The CDR3 coding sequence is TGCGCCAGCAGCTTACTGGGACTAGAGAACGGGGAGCTGTTTTTT. This translates into CASSLLGLENGELFF.

The chain uses TRBV5-1 and TRBJ2-7, with a tentative D call TRBD2 (5 bases). The germline V gene has CDR1 SGHRS and CDR2 YFSETQ. The CDR3 contains 17 residues. Trimming took 0 bases from V and 0 from J, leaving 16 bases between them. For the CDR3, the DNA is TGCGCCAGCAGCTTGGACCCGGGGTTTCCCACCTCCTACGAGCAGTACTTC. Its translation: CASSLDPGFPTSYEQYF.

The chain carries TRBV28 and TRBJ1-2; D unclear. Deletions cut 3 bases from V and 2 bases from J, with 7 bases between. Germline V gene data show CDR1 as MDHEN and CDR2 as SYDVKM. The CDR3 is made up of 13 amino acids. This CDR3 reads CASSFARNYGYTF. For the CDR3, the DNA is TGTGCCAGCAGTTTCGCCAGGAACTATGGCTACACCTTC.